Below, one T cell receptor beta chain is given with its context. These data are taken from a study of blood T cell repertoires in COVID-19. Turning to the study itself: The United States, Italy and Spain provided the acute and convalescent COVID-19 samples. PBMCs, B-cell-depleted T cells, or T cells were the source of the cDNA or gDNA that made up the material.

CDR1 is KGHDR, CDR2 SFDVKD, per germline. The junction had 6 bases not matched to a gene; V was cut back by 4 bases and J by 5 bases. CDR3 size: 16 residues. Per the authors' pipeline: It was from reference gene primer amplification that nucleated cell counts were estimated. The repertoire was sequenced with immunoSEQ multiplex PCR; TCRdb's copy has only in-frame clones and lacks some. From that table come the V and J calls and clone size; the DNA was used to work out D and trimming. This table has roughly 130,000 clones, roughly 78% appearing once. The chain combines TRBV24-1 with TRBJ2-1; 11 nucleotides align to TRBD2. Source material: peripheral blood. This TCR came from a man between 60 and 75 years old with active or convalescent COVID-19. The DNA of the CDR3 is TGTGCCACCAGTGAGCCAACTAGCGGGGGTGACAATGAGCAGTTCTTC. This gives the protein CATSEPTSGGDNEQFF.